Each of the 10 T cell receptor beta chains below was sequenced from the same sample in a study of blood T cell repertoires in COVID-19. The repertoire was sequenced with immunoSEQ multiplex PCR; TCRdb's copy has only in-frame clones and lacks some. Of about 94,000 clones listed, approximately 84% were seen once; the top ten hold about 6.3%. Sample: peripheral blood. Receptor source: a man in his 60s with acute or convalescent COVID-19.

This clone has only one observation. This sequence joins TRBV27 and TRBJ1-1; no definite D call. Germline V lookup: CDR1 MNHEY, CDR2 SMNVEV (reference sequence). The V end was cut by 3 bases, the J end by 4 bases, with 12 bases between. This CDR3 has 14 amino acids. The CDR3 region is CASSFAGVGTEAFF. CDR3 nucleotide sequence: TGTGCCAGCAGTTTTGCGGGCGTGGGCACTGAAGCTTTCTTT.

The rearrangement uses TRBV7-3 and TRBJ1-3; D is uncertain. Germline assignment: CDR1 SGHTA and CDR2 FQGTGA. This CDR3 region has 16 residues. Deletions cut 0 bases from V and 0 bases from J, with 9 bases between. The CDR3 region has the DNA TGTGCCAGCAGCTTAACAGGTTCAGGCTCTGGAAACACCATATATTTT. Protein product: CASSLTGSGSGNTIYF.

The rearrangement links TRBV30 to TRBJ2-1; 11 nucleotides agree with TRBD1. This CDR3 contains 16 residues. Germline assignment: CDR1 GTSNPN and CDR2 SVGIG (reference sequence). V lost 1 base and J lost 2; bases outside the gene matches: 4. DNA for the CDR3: TGTGCCTGGAGTGACGGGACAGGGGGAGCCTACAATGAGCAGTTCTTC. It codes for CAWSDGTGGAYNEQFF.

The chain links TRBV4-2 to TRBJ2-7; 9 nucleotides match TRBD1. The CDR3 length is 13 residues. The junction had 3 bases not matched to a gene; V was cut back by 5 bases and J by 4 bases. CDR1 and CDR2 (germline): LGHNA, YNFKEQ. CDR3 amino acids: CASSTTGGYEQYF. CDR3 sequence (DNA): TGTGCCAGCAGCACGACAGGGGGATACGAGCAGTACTTC.

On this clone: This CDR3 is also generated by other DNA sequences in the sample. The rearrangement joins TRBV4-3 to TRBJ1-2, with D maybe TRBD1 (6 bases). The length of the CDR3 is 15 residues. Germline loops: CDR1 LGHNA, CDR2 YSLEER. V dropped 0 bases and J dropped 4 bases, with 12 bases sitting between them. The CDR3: CASSQDLGGGYGYTF. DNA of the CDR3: TGCGCCAGCAGCCAAGATTTAGGGGGGGGCTATGGCTACACCTTC.

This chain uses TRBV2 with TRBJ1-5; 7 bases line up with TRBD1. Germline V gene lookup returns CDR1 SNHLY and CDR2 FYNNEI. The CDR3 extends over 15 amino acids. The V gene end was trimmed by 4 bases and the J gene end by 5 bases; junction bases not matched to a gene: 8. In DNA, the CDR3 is TGTGCCAGCAGTGCGATGGACAGGACTGATCAGCCCCAGCATTTT. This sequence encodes CASSAMDRTDQPQHF.

The CDR3 DNA reads TGTGCCAGCAGCTTAGAAGGGACAGGGGGTTGGAATTCACCCCTCCACTTT. Protein product: CASSLEGTGGWNSPLHF. This chain joins TRBV7-8 and TRBJ1-6, with TRBD1 identical over 11 bases. Germline assignment: CDR1 SGHVS and CDR2 FQNEAQ. The J segment lost 7 bases and the V segment lost 1 base, leaving 6 bases of the junction unmatched. The CDR3 totals 17 residues.

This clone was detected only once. In nucleotides, the CDR3 is TGTGCCAGCAGCGCGCCGGGACAACTTAATTCACCCCTCCACTTT. This encodes CASSAPGQLNSPLHF. The genes are TRBV7-9 and TRBJ1-6; perhaps TRBD1 as D (6 bases). The V and J ends lost 5 bases and 6 bases respectively, with 14 bases between them. The CDR3 consists of 15 residues. In germline, CDR1 is SEHNR, CDR2 FQNEAQ (reference sequence).

This chain's CDR3 is CASSFGTGSDYGYTF. For the CDR3, the DNA is TGCGCCAGCAGCTTCGGGACAGGGAGCGACTATGGCTACACCTTC. This chain uses TRBV5-1 with TRBJ1-2, with 9 bases identical to TRBD1. Looked up from germline, CDR1 is SGHRS and CDR2 is YFSETQ. The CDR3 has 15 residues. The J segment lost 3 bases and the V segment lost 2 bases, leaving 5 bases of the junction unmatched.

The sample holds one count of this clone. The CDR3: CASSPGTGSYNSPLHF. The CDR3 DNA is TGTGCCAGCAGCCCCGGGACAGGCTCCTATAATTCACCCCTCCACTTT. The rearrangement links TRBV3-1 (or the pseudogene TRBV3-2) to TRBJ1-6; TRBD1 matches 8 bases. Germline V CDR1 and CDR2: LGHDT, YNNKEL (reference sequence). This CDR3 has 16 residues. With V trimmed by 4 bases and J by 0 bases, 2 bases remained unmatched.